This T cell receptor beta chain was captured by sequencing in a study of neurological immune-mediated disorders. Many counts were recorded for this clonotype. The cDNA was produced through 5'RACE with 10-nucleotide random UMIs. TCRdb redid the calling of the 5' RACE reads with MiXCR, one entry per CDR3 protein. The sample contains 80,000 to 85,000 distinct CDR3 sequences, 2.5% to 3% of which appear only once. Trimming left V 1 base short and J 5 bases short, with 7 bases between. CDR1 and CDR2 from the germline V gene are SGHTA and FQGNSA. The CDR3 loop spans 13 amino acids. The rearrangement links TRBV7-2 to TRBJ2-3; D call uncertain. This receptor was taken from a woman aged 25 to 39 with multiple sclerosis. The sequenced sample consisted of PBMCs. CDR3: CASSLVVGDTQYF. Written as DNA, the CDR3 is TGTGCCAGCAGCTTAGTTGTGGGAGATACGCAGTATTTT. Full variable domain (remainder filled in from reference TRBV7-2 and TRBJ2-3): GAGVSQSPSNKVTEKGKDVELRCDPISGHTALYWYRQSLGQGLEFLIYFQGNSAPDKSGLPSDRFSAERTGGSVSTLTIQRTQQEDSAVYLCASSLVVGDTQYFGPGTRLTVL.